This T cell receptor (beta chain) emerged from a study of blood T cell repertoires in COVID-19. Study-level information: T cells, B-cell-depleted T cells, or PBMCs provided the cDNA or gDNA that served as material.

Losses at the gene ends were 0 bases for V and 2 bases for J; bases not matched to a gene: 7. Germline V CDR1 and CDR2: MNHEY, SMNVEV (reference sequence). The length of the CDR3 is 16 residues. Libraries were prepared by immunoSEQ multiplex PCR; TCRdb keeps only in-frame clonotypes and omits some of them. The sample records 50,000 to 75,000 clones, around 79% being singletons. This clone was picked up a small number of times. What was sequenced was peripheral blood. The origin of this receptor is a woman in her fifties or sixties with active or convalescent COVID-19. This rearrangement joins TRBV27 to TRBJ2-7; 7 bases match TRBD1. The CDR3, as DNA: TGTGCCAGCAGTTTATCGTTCCCAGGGGGTGCCTACGAGCAGTACTTC. It translates to CASSLSFPGGAYEQYF.